This record concerns one T cell receptor (beta chain) sequence. CDR1 is SQVTM, CDR2 ANQGSEA, per germline. The V end lost 7 bases, the J end lost 5 bases, and 14 bases lay between the germline ends. This CDR3 region has 12 residues. The data stem from a study of cytotoxic CD8 clonotypes in ibrutinib-treated CLL. Only in-frame clones appear in the TCRdb table, and some are missing; sequencing was by immunoSEQ multiplex PCR. Of 300,000 to 400,000 clones in the sample, roughly 71% were seen once. The clonotype originates from a human donor with chronic lymphocytic leukemia. The chain joins TRBV29-1 to TRBJ2-5; D is undetermined. Source: PBMCs, taken after 36 months of ibrutinib treatment. The CDR3 DNA follows: TGCAGCGCCGGACCTACCTGGGAGACCCAGTACTTC. Translation gives CSAGPTWETQYF.